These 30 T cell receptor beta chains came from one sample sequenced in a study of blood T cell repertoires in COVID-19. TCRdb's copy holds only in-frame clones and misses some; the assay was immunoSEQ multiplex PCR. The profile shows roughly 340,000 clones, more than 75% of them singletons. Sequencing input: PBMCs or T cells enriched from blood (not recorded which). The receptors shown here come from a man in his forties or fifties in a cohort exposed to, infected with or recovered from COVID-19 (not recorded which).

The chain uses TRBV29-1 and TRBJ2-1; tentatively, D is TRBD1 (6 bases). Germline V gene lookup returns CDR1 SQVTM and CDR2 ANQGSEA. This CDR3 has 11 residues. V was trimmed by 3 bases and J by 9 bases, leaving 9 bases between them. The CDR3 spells CSVDRGVEQFF. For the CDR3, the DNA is TGCAGCGTTGACAGGGGAGTTGAGCAGTTCTTC.

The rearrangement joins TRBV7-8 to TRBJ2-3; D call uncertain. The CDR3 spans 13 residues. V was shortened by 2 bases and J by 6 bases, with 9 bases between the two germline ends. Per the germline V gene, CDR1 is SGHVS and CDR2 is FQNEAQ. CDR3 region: CASSLSGGDTQYF. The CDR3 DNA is TGTGCCAGCAGCTTAAGTGGCGGCGATACGCAGTATTTT.

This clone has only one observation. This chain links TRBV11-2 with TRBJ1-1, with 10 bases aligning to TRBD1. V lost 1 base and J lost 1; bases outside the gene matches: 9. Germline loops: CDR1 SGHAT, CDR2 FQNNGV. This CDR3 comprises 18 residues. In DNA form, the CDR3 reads TGTGCCAGCAGCTTAGCGAGGTGGACAGGGGGAACGAACACTGAAGCTTTCTTT. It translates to CASSLARWTGGTNTEAFF.

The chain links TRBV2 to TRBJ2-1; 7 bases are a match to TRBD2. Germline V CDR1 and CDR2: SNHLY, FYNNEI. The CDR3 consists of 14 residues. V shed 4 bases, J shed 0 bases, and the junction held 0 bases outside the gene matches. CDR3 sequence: CASSGTSSYNEQFF. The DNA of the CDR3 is TGTGCCAGCAGTGGGACTAGCTCCTACAATGAGCAGTTCTTC. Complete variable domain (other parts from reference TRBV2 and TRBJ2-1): EPEVTQTPSHQVTQMGQEVILRCVPISNHLYFYWYRQILGQKVEFLVSFYNNEISEKSEIFDDQFSVERPDGSNFTLKIRSTKLEDSAMYFCASSGTSSYNEQFFGPGTRLTVL.

CDR3 sequence reads: CSVEASGTDTQYF. CDR3 DNA sequence: TGCAGCGTTGAAGCTAGCGGGACAGATACGCAGTATTTT. This chain connects TRBV29-1 to TRBJ2-3, with 8 bases matching TRBD2. CDR1 and CDR2 from the germline V gene are SQVTM and ANQGSEA. The CDR3 is 13 residues long. Trimming took 1 base from V and 3 from J; bases not matched to a gene: 0.

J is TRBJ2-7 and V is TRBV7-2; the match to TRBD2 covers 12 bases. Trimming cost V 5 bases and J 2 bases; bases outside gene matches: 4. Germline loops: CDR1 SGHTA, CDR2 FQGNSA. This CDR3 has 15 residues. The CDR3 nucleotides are TGTGCCAGCAGCCCGACTAGCGGGGGCCCCTACGAGCAGTACTTC. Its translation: CASSPTSGGPYEQYF.

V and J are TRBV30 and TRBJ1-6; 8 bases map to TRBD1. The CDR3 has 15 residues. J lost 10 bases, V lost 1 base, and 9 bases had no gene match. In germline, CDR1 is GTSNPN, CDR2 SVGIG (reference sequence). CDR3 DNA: TGTGCCTGGAGTGCTTCCACAGGGGGAAGATCACCCCTCCACTTT. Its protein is CAWSASTGGRSPLHF.

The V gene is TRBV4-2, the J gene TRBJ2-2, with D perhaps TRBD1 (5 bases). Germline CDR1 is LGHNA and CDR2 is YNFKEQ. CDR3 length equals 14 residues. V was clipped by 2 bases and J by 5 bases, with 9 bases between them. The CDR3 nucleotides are TGTGCCAGCAGCCAATTCAGGGTTACCGGGGAGCTGTTTTTT. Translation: CASSQFRVTGELFF.

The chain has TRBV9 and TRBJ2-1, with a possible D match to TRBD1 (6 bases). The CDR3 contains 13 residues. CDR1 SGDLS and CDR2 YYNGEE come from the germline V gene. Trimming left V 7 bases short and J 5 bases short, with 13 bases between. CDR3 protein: CASGFGQNNEQFF. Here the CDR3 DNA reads TGTGCCAGCGGTTTCGGACAGAACAATGAGCAGTTCTTC. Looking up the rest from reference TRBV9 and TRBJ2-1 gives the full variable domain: DSGVTQTPKHLITATGQRVTLRCSPRSGDLSVYWYQQSLDQGLQFLIQYYNGEERAKGNILERFSAQQFPDLHSELNLSSLELGDSALYFCASGFGQNNEQFFGPGTRLTVL.

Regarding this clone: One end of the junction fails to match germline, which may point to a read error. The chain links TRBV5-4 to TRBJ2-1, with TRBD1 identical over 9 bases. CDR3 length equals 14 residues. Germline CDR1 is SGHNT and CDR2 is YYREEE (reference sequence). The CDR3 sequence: CASSLLGRQGVRVF. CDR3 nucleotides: TGTGCCAGCAGCTTGTTGGGCCGACAGGGGGTTAGGGTCTTC. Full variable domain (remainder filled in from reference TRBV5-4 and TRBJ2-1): ETGVTQSPTHLIKTRGQQVTLRCSSQSGHNTVSWYQQALGQGPQFIFQYYREEENGRGNFPPRFSGLQFPNYSSELNVNALELDDSALYLCASSLLGRQGVRVFGPGTRLTVL.

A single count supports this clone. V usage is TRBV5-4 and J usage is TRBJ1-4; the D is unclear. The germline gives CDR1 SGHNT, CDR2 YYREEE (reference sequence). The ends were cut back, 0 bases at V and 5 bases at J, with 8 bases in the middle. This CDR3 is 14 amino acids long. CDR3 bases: TGTGCCAGCAGCTTGGATGCGGTGAATGAAAAACTGTTTTTT. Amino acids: CASSLDAVNEKLFF.

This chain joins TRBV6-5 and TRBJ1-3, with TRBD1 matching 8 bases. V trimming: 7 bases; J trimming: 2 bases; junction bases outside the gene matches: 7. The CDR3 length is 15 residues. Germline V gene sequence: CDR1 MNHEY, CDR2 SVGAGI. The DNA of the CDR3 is TGTGCCAGCAAGAACACAGGGGGAACTGGAAACACCATATATTTT. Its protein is CASKNTGGTGNTIYF.

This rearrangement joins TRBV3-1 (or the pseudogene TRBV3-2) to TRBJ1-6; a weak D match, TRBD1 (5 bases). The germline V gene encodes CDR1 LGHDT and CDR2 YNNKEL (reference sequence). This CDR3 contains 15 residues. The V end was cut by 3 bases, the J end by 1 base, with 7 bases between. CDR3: CASSQGRSYNSPLHF. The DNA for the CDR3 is TGTGCCAGCAGCCAGGGGCGTTCCTATAATTCACCCCTCCACTTT.

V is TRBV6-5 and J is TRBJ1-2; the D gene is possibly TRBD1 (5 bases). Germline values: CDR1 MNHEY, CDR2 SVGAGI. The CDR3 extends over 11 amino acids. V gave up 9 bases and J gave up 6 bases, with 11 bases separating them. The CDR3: CASSLRDGYTF. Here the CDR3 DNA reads TGTGCCAGTTCCCTCAGGGATGGCTACACCTTC.

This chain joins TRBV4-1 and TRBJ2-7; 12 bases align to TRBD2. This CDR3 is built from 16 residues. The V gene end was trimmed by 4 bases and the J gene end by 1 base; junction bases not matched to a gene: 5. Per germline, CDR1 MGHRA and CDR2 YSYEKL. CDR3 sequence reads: CASSLGLAGLSYEQYF. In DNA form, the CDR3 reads TGCGCCAGCAGCCTGGGACTAGCGGGCTTGTCCTACGAGCAGTACTTC.

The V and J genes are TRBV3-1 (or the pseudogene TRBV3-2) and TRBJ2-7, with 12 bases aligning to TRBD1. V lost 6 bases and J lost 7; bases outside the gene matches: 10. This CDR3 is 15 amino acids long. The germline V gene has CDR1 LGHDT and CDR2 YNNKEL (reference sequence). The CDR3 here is CASSHTGTGGNEQYF. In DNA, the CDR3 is TGTGCCAGCAGTCACACCGGGACAGGGGGCAATGAGCAGTACTTC.

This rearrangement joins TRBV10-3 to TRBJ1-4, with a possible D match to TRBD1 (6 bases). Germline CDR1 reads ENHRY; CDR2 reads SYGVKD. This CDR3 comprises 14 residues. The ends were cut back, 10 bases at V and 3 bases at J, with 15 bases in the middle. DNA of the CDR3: TGTGCCACGAACCGACAGGCCCCTAATGAAAAACTGTTTTTT. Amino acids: CATNRQAPNEKLFF.

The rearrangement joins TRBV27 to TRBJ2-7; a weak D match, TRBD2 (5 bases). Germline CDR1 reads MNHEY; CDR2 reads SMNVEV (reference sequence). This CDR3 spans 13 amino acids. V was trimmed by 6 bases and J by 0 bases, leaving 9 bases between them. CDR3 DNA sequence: TGTGCCAGCAGGAAAGCGGCCTCCTACGAGCAGTACTTC. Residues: CASRKAASYEQYF.

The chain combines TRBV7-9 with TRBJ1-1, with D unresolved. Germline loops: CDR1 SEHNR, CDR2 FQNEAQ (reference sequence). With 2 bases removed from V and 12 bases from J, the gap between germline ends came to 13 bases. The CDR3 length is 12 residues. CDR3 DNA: TGTGCCAGCAGCTTATTGAGGGTGGAGACTTTCTTT. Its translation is CASSLLRVETFF. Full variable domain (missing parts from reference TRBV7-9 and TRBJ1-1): DTGVSQNPRHKITKRGQNVTFRCDPISEHNRLYWYRQTLGQGPEFLTYFQNEAQLEKSRLLSDRFSAERPKGSFSTLEIQRTEQGDSAMYLCASSLLRVETFFGQGTRLTVV.

The CDR3 reads CASSWGLADYNEQFF. In DNA form, the CDR3 reads TGCGCCAGCAGCTGGGGACTAGCGGATTACAATGAGCAGTTCTTC. This rearrangement joins TRBV5-1 to TRBJ2-1; 11 bases align to TRBD2. The trim removed 3 bases at V and 4 bases at J, leaving 3 bases unmatched. There are 15 residues in the CDR3. Looked up from germline, CDR1 is SGHRS and CDR2 is YFSETQ.

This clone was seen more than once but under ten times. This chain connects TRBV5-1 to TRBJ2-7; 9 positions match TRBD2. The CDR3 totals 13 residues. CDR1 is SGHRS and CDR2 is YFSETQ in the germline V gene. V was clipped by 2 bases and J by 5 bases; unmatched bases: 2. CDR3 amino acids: CASSFSGRDEQYF. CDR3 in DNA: TGCGCCAGCAGCTTTAGCGGGAGAGACGAGCAGTACTTC.

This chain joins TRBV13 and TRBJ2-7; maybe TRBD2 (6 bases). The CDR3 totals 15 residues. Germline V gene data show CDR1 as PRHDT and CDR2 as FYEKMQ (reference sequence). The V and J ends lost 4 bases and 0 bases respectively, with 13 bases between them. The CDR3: CASSSRGVSSYEQYF. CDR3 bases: TGTGCCAGCAGCTCCCGCGGGGTCAGCTCCTACGAGCAGTACTTC. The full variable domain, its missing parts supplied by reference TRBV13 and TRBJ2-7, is AAGVIQSPRHLIKEKRETATLKCYPIPRHDTVYWYQQGPGQDPQFLISFYEKMQSDKGSIPDRFSAQQFSDYHSELNMSSLELGDSALYFCASSSRGVSSYEQYFGPGTRLTVT.

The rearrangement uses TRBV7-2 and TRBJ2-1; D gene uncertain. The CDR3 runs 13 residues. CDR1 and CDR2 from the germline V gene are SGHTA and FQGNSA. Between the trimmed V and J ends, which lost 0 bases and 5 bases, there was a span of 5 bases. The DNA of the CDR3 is TGTGCCAGCAGCTTAGCAGAGGACAATGAGCAGTTCTTC. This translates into CASSLAEDNEQFF.

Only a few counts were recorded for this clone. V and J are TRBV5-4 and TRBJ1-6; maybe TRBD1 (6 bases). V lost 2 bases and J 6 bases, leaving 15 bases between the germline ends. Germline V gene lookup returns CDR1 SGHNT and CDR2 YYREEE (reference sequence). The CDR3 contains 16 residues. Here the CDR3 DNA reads TGTGCCAGCAGCTTCTTAACAGGGTCAACTAATTCACCCCTCCACTTT. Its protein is CASSFLTGSTNSPLHF.

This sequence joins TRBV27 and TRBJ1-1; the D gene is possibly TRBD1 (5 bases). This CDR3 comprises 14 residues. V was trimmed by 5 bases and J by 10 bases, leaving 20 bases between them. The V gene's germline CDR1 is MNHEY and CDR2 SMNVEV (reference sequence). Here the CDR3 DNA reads TGTGCCAGCAGTAAACCGGGACTATCGACAATAGCTTTCTTT. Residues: CASSKPGLSTIAFF.

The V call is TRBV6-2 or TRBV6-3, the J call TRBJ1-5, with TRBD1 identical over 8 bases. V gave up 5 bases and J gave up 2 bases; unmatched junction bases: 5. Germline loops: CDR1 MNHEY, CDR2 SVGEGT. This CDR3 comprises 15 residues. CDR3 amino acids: CASSPPGQGNQPQHF. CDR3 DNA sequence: TGTGCCAGCAGTCCACCGGGACAGGGCAATCAGCCCCAGCATTTT.

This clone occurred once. The CDR3: CASSTGQGKEKLFF. DNA for the CDR3: TGCGCCAGCAGCACGGGACAGGGTAAAGAAAAACTGTTTTTT. The rearrangement joins TRBV5-1 to TRBJ1-4, with 9 bases that match TRBD1. Germline CDR1 reads SGHRS; CDR2 reads YFSETQ. This CDR3 has 14 amino acids. Trimming removed 4 bases from V and 8 bases from J; junction bases left unmatched: 6.

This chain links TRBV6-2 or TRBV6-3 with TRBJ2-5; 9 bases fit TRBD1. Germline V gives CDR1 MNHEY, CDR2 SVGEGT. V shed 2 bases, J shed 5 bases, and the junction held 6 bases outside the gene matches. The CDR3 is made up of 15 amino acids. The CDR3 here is CASSYPGQGTETQYF. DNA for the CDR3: TGTGCCAGCAGTTACCCGGGACAGGGTACTGAGACCCAGTACTTC.

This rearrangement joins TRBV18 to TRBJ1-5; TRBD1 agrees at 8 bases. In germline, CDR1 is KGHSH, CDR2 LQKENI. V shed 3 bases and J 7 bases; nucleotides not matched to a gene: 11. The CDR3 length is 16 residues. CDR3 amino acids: CASSPAPGQGRQPQHF. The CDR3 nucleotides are TGTGCCAGCTCACCCGCTCCCGGACAGGGTCGGCAGCCCCAGCATTTT.

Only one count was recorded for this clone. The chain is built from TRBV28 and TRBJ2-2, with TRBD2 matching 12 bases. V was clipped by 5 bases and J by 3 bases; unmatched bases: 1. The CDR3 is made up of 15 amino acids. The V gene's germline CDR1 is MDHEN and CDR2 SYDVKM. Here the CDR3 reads CASSTSGRYTGELFF. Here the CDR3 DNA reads TGTGCCAGCAGTACTAGCGGGAGGTACACCGGGGAGCTGTTTTTT.